This T cell receptor (beta chain) was sequenced for a study of blood T cells in healthy people across ages. Study conclusions and caveats: The lack of PBMC sorting stopped any conclusive naive versus antigen-experienced comparison. Getting older went along with TCR beta diversity per million T cells dropping roughly linearly.

This CDR3 has 11 residues. CDR1 DFQATT and CDR2 SNEGSKA come from the germline V gene (reference sequence). Trimming removed 2 bases at V and 8 bases at J, with 7 bases between. This clonotype was seen only a few times. Its antigen remains unknown. Combining a sample-barcoded 5' primer with a J-beta primer mix, a second PCR ran for 7 to 11 cycles. Template switching added a 12-random-nucleotide identifier to every cDNA molecule. Using its own MiXCR run on the 5' RACE reads, TCRdb lists one record per CDR3 protein. The data show over 950,000 distinct CDR3 sequences, roughly 51% seen once. The sequence came from a woman aged 55-70 years in good health. V gene TRBV20-1 combines with J gene TRBJ2-1; D remains unclear. Sequenced input: blood. The CDR3 DNA reads as TGCAGTGCTAGAATAGCCTATGAGCAGTTCTTC. Translating it yields CSARIAYEQFF.